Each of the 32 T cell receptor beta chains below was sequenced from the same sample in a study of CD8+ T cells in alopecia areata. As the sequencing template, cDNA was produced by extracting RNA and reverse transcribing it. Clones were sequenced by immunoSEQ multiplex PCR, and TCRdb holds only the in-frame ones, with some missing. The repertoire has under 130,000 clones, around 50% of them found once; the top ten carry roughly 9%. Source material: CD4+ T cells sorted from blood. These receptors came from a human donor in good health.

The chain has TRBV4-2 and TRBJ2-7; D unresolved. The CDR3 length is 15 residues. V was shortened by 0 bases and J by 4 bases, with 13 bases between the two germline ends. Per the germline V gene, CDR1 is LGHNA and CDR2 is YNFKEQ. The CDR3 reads CASSQDHRSGYEQYF. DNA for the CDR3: TGTGCCAGCAGCCAAGATCACAGAAGTGGTTACGAGCAGTACTTC.

The CDR3 DNA sequence: TGCGCCAGCAGTCAATCCTGGCTAGACAGGGGGGGCTACAATGAGCAGTTCTTC. Translating gives CASSQSWLDRGGYNEQFF. The chain is built from TRBV23-1 and TRBJ2-1, with TRBD1 matching 9 bases. TRBV23-1 is annotated as an ORF whose role is uncertain. The V segment lost 0 bases and the J segment 3 bases; nucleotides outside the gene matches: 9. The CDR3 is 18 amino acids.

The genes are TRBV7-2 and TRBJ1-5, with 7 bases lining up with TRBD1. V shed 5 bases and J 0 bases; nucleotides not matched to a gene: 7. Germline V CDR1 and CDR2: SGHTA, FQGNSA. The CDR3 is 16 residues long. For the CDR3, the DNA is TGTGCCAGCAGCGCAGAGACAGGGTTTAGCAATCAGCCCCAGCATTTT. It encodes CASSAETGFSNQPQHF.

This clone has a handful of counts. DNA of the CDR3: TGTGCCAGCAGTTATGGGGGGGATCGTGAGACCCAGTACTTC. Amino acids: CASSYGGDRETQYF. The chain links TRBV6-5 to TRBJ2-5, with 7 bases fitting TRBD2. The CDR3 loop spans 14 amino acids. Germline assignment: CDR1 MNHEY and CDR2 SVGAGI. V dropped 3 bases and J dropped 5; count of bases not matched to a gene: 6.

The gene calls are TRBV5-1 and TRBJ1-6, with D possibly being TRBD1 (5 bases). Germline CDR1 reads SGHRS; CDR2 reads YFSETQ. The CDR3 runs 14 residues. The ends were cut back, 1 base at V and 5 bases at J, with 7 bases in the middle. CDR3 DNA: TGCGCCAGCAGCTTGCCACAGGATAATTCACCCCTCCACTTT. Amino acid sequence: CASSLPQDNSPLHF.

The CDR3 DNA is TGTGCCAGCAGTTACCCGGGACTATCGCACCAAGAGACCCAGTACTTC. This codes for CASSYPGLSHQETQYF. V gene TRBV6-6 combines with J gene TRBJ2-5, with 7 bases lining up with TRBD2. Looked up from germline, CDR1 is MNHNY and CDR2 is SVGAGI (reference sequence). Losses at the gene ends were 2 bases for V and 0 bases for J; bases not matched to a gene: 6. This CDR3 is 16 amino acids long.

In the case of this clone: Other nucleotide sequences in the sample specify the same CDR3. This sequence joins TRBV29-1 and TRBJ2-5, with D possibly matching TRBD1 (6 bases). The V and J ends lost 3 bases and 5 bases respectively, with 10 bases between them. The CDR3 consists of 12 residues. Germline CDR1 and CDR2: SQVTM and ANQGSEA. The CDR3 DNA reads TGCAGCGTTGACAGGGGCCGGGAGACCCAGTACTTC. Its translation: CSVDRGRETQYF.

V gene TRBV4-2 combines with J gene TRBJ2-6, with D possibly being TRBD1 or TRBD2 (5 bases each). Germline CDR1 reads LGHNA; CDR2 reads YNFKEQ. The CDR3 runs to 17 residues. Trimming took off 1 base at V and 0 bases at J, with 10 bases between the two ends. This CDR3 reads CASSQVRGFSGANVLTF. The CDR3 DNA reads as TGTGCCAGCAGCCAAGTTCGGGGCTTCTCTGGGGCCAACGTCCTGACTTTC.

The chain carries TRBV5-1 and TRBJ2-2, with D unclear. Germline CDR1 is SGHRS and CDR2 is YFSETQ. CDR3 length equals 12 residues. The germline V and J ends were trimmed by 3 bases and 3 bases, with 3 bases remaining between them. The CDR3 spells CASSSYTGELFF. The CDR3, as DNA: TGCGCCAGCAGCTCGTACACCGGGGAGCTGTTTTTT.

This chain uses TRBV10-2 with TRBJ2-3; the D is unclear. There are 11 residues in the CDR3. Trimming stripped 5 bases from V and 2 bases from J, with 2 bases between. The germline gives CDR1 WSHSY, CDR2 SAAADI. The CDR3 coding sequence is TGCGCCAGCAGTCCCACAGATACGCAGTATTTT. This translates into CASSPTDTQYF.

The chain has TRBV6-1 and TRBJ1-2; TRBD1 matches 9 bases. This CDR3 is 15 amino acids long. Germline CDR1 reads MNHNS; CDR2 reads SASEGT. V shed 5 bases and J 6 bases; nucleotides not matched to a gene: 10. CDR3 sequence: CASSPQIRDRDGYTF. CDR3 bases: TGTGCCAGCAGTCCTCAAATCCGGGACAGGGATGGCTACACCTTC.

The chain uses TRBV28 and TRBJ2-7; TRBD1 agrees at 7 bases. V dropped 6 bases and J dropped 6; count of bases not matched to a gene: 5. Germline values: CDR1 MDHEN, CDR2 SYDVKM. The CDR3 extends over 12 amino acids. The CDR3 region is CASRYNRGEQYF. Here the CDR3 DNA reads TGTGCCAGCAGATATAACAGGGGCGAGCAGTACTTC.

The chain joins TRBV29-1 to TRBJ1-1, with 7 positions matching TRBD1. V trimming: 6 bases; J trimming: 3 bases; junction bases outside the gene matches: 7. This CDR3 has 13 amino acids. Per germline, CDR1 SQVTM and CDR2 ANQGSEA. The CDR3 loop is CSVATGRDTEAFF. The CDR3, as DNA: TGCAGCGTCGCGACAGGGAGGGACACTGAAGCTTTCTTT.

CDR3 residues: CASSAPRDTGELFF. The CDR3 nucleotides read TGTGCCAGCAGTGCCCCCCGAGACACCGGGGAGCTGTTTTTT. The V gene is TRBV2, the J gene TRBJ2-2; no definite D call. The germline V gene has CDR1 SNHLY and CDR2 FYNNEI. The CDR3 is 14 amino acids. V was trimmed by 4 bases and J by 3 bases, leaving 9 bases between them. The entire variable domain, with the rest obtained from reference TRBV2 and TRBJ2-2, is as follows: EPEVTQTPSHQVTQMGQEVILRCVPISNHLYFYWYRQILGQKVEFLVSFYNNEISEKSEIFDDQFSVERPDGSNFTLKIRSTKLEDSAMYFCASSAPRDTGELFFGEGSRLTVL.

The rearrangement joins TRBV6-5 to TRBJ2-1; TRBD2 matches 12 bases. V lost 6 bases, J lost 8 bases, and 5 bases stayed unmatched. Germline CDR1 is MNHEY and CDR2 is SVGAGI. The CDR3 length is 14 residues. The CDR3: CASRLAGGFYEQFF. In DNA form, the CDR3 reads TGTGCCAGCAGACTAGCGGGGGGCTTCTATGAGCAGTTCTTC.

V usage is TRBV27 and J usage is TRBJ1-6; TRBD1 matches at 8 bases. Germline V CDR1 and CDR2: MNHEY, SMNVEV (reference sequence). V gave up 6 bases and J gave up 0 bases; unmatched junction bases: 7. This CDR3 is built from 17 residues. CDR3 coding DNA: TGTGCCAGCAGCTTCCGGGACAGGAGCTCCTATAATTCACCCCTCCACTTT. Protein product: CASSFRDRSSYNSPLHF.

Here the CDR3 DNA reads TGTGCCAGCAGCACCCAGAACGAGCAGTACTTC. This translates into CASSTQNEQYF. The chain recombines TRBV11-2 with TRBJ2-7; D unclear. The CDR3 consists of 11 residues. V was pared by 5 bases and J by 5 bases, with 7 bases between. The V gene's germline CDR1 is SGHAT and CDR2 FQNNGV.

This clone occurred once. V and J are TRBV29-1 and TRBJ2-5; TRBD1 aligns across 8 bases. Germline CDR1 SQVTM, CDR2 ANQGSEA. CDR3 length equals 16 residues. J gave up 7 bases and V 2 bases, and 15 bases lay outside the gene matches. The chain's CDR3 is CSVERLGQAGPGTQYF. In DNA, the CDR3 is TGCAGCGTTGAACGCCTGGGACAGGCCGGACCGGGGACCCAGTACTTC. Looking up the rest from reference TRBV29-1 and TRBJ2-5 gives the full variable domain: SAVISQKPSRDICQRGTSLTIQCQVDSQVTMMFWYRQQPGQSLTLIATANQGSEATYESGFVIDKFPISRPNLTFSTLTVSNMSPEDSSIYLCSVERLGQAGPGTQYFGPGTRLLVL.

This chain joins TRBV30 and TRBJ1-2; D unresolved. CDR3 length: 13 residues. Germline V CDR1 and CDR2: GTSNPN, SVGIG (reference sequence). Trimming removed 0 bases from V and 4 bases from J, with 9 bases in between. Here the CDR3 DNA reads TGTGCCTGGAGTGTTCTGGGAAGCTATGGCTACACCTTC. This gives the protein CAWSVLGSYGYTF.

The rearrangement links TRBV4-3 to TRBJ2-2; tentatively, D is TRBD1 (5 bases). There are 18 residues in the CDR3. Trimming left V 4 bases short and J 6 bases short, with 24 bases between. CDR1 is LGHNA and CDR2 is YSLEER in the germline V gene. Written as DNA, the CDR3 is TGCGCCAGCAGCCTCGACCGACAGATTAATTTTAGGGCCGGGGAGCTGTTTTTT. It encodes CASSLDRQINFRAGELFF.

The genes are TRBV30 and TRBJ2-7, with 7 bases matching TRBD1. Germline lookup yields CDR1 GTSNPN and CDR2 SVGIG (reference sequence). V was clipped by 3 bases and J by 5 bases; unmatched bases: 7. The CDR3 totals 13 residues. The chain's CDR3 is CAWRVTGAHEQYF. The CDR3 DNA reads TGTGCCTGGAGGGTTACAGGGGCCCACGAGCAGTACTTC.

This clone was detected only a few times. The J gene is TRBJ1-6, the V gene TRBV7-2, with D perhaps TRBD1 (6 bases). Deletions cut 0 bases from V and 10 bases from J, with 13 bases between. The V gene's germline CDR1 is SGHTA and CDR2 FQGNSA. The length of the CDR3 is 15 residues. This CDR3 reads CASSLAPQGGSPLHF. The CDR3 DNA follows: TGTGCCAGCAGCTTAGCGCCACAGGGTGGCTCACCCCTCCACTTT.

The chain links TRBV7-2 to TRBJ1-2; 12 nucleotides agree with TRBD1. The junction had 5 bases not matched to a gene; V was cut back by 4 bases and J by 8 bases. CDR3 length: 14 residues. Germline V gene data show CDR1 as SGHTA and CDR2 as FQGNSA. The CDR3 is CASSSDGTGGGYTF. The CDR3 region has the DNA TGTGCCAGCAGCTCCGACGGGACAGGGGGCGGCTACACCTTC.

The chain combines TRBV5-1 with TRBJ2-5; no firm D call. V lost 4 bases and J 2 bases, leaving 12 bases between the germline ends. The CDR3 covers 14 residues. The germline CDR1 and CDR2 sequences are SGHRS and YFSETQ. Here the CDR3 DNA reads TGCGCCAGCAGCCCTAACAGTTGGCAAGAGACCCAGTACTTC. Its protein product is CASSPNSWQETQYF.

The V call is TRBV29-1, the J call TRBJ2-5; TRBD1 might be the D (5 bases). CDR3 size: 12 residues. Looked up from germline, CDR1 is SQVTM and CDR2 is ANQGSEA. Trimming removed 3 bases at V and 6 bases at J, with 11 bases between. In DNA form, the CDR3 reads TGCAGCGTTGAGTCCTGGGGCAAGACCCAGTACTTC. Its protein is CSVESWGKTQYF.

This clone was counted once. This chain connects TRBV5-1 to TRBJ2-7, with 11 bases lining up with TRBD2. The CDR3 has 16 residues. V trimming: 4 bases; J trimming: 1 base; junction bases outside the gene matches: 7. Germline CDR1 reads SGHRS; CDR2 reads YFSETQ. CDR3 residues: CASSTLAGGLSYEQYF. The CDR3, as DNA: TGCGCCAGCAGCACCCTAGCGGGGGGCCTATCCTACGAGCAGTACTTC.

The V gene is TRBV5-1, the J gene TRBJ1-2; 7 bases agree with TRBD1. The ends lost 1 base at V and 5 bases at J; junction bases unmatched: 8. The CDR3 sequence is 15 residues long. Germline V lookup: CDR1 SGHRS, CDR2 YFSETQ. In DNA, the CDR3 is TGCGCCAGCAGCTTGCAGGGAGGGGGCGCTTATGGCTACACCTTC. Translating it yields CASSLQGGGAYGYTF.

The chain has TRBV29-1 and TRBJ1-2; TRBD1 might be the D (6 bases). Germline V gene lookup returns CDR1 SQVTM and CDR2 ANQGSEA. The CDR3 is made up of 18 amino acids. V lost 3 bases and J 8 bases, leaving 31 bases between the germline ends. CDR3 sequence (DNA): TGCAGCGTTGATAGGGGTCGGGACAACCCGGGAAGGCTCGGAGGCTACACCTTC. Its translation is CSVDRGRDNPGRLGGYTF.

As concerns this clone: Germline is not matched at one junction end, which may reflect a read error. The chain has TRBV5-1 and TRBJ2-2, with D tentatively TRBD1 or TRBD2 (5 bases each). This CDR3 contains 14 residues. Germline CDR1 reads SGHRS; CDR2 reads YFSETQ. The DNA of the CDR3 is TGCGCCAGCAGCTTAGGACACAACACCGGGGAGCTGTCTTTT. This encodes CASSLGHNTGELSF.

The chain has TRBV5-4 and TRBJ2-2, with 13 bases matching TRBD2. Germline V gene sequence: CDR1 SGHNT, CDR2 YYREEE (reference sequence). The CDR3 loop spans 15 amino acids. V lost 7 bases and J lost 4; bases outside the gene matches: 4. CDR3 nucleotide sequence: TGTGCCAGCGGCAGGACTAGCGGGGGCACCGGGGAGCTGTTTTTT. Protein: CASGRTSGGTGELFF.

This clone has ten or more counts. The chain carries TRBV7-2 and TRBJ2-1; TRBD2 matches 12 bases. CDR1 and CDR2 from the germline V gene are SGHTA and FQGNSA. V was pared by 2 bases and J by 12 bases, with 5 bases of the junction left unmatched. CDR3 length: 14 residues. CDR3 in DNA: TGTGCCAGCAGCTTAACCCCTAGCGGGAGGGCGCAGTTCTTC. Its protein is CASSLTPSGRAQFF.

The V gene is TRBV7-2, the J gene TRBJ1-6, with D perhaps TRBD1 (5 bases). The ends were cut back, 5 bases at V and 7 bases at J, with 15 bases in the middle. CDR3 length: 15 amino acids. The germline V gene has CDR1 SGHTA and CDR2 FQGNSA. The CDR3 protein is CASSAAGAGNSPLHF. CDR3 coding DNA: TGTGCCAGCAGCGCTGCCGGAGCAGGGAATTCACCCCTCCACTTT.